The present T cell receptor beta chain was sequenced within a study of blood T cell repertoires in COVID-19. On the study more broadly: Samples taken during acute and convalescent COVID-19 were collected in the United States, Italy and Spain.

Seattle patient enrollment occurred during active infection, with longitudinal follow-up thereafter. Germline V gene lookup returns CDR1 MNHEY and CDR2 SMNVEV (reference sequence). The CDR3 contains 16 residues. Trimming took 2 bases from V and 12 from J, leaving 20 bases between them. How the authors handled the data: Reference gene primers were amplified, and this amplification served to estimate nucleated cell counts. Here immunoSEQ multiplex PCR was the method, and the copy in TCRdb shows in-frame clones only, minus some. Clone size and V and J calls were adopted from that table, with D and trimming inferred from the DNA. The top ten hold around 22% of the sample, which has around 49,000 clones, 65% to 90% seen once.

Source material: peripheral blood. This clonotype was obtained from a woman older than 75 with COVID-19, enrolled during active disease. The chain has TRBV27 and TRBJ1-6; D possibly corresponds to TRBD1 (5 bases). The CDR3 DNA follows: TGTGCCAGCAGTTTAACCCCCCCTGGGCAGGGAGGACCCCTCCACTTT. Its translation: CASSLTPPGQGGPLHF.